This T cell receptor (beta chain) comes out of a study of cytomegalovirus exposure and HLA in healthy donors. Study overall: A prior study identified 117 million unique TCR beta sequences from around 180 million T cells.

It was with 60 Vbeta and 13 Jbeta primers that the PCR ran. Repertoires were generated with immunoSEQ multiplex PCR, while TCRdb's copy carries only in-frame clones and drops some. The table shows 210,000 or so clones, with approximately 84% occurring only once. V lost 5 bases and J lost 9; bases outside the gene matches: 3. Per the germline V gene, CDR1 is SEHNR and CDR2 is FQNEAQ (reference sequence). The CDR3 totals 12 residues. The chain employs TRBV7-9 and TRBJ2-1; 8 bases map to TRBD1. What was sequenced was PBMCs. The sequence derives from a woman aged 40 to 50 in good health and CMV-seronegative. The CDR3, as DNA: TGTGCCAGCAGCCTACAGGGGGGTGAGCAGTTCTTC. It translates to CASSLQGGEQFF.